This record concerns one T cell receptor beta chain sequence. The data are from a study of blood T cell repertoires in COVID-19. The CDR3 is 18 amino acids. Looked up from germline, CDR1 is SGHTS and CDR2 is YDEGEE. J was trimmed by 1 base and V by 3 bases; bases with no gene match: 8. Authors' analysis steps: Amplification from reference gene primers served as the basis for estimated nucleated cell counts. Measured with immunoSEQ multiplex PCR; TCRdb has only the in-frame clones, and not every one. V and J calls plus clone size are reproduced from that table; the DNA served to infer D and trimming. The sample holds 20,000 to 30,000 clones, approximately 80% seen once.

The chain has TRBV5-8 and TRBJ2-1; 12 bases are a match to TRBD2. The specimen was peripheral blood. The sequence was collected from a human donor in a cohort sampled during active COVID-19. The CDR3 spells CASSSLGLAGPSYNEQFF. CDR3 nucleotides: TGTGCCAGCAGCTCGTTAGGACTAGCGGGGCCTTCCTACAATGAGCAGTTCTTC.